These T cell receptor beta chains were read from a single sample in a study of blood T cell repertoires in COVID-19. The protocol was immunoSEQ multiplex PCR, while the TCRdb copy is restricted to in-frame clones and leaves out a portion. The sample yields 110,000 to 150,000 clones, 87% seen once. The sample was PBMCs or T cells enriched from blood (not recorded which). The receptors were gathered from a man aged 60 to 69 who had recovered from COVID-19. CDR3s include the opening cysteine and the closing phenylalanine or tryptophan. A D gene is named only where the DNA matches it firmly. Only part of the rows carry a size: once, few, many, or a class if the clone is expanded.

TRBV7-9	-	-	TRBJ2-7	TGTGCCAGCAGCACTCCGCGGCAGGGCTACTCCTACGAGCAGTACTTC	CASSTPRQGYSYEQYF
TRBV2	TRBD1	-	TRBJ2-7	TGTGCCAGCACGCCGGGACAGGGGAAATACGAGCAGTACTTC	CASTPGQGKYEQYF
TRBV27	-	-	TRBJ2-1	TGTGCCAGCAGTTTATTCCAGGGCATTATATACAATGAGCAGTTCTTC	CASSLFQGIIYNEQFF
TRBV29-1	-	-	TRBJ2-1	TGCAGCTCCAGGGAGGTGAATGAGCAGTTCTTC	CSSREVNEQFF
TRBV2	TRBD2	-	TRBJ2-2	TGTGCCAGCAGTAGGACTAGCGGGGGAAACGGGGAGCTGTTTTTT	CASSRTSGGNGELFF
TRBV28	TRBD1	-	TRBJ2-7	TGTGCCAGCAGTCCCCCCCGACCGGGACAGGGTTCCGAGCAGTACTTC	CASSPPRPGQGSEQYF
TRBV30	-	-	TRBJ1-6	TGTGCCCGAGCGGACAGTTATAATTCACCCCTCCACTTT	CARADSYNSPLHF
TRBV11-2	-	-	TRBJ1-4	TGTGCCAGCAGCCCCCCCGCGAGGAGAAGTAATGAAAAACTGTTTTTT	CASSPPARRSNEKLFF
TRBV11-2	-	many	TRBJ1-4	TGTGCCAGCAGCTCCAAGGGGGGGCATGCGGGAAAACTGTTTTTT	CASSSKGGHAGKLFF
TRBV29-1	TRBD2	-	TRBJ2-2	TGCAGCGGGGAGGGTTTAGACACCGGGGAGCTGTTTTTT	CSGEGLDTGELFF
TRBV28	-	-	TRBJ1-5	TGTGCCAGCAGCCCCGGTGGGCCCCAGCATTTT	CASSPGGPQHF